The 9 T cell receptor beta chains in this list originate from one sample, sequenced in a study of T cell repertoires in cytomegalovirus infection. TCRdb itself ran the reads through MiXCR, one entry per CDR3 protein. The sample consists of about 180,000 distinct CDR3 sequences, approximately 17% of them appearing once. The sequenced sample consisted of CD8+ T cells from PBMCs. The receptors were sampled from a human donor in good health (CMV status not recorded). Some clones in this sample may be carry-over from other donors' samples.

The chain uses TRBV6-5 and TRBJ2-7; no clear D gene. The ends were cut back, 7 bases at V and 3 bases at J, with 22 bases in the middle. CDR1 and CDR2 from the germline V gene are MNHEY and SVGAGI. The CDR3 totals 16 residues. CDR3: CASTPTSSSRYYEQYF. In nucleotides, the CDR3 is TGTGCCAGCACTCCCACCTCATCCTCCAGGTACTACGAGCAGTACTTC.

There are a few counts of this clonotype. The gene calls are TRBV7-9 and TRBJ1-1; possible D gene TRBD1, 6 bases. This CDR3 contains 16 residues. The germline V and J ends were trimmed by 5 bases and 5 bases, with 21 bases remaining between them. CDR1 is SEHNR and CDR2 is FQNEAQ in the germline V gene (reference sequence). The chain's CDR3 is CASSQPYDRLWTEAFF. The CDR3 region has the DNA TGTGCCAGCAGCCAACCCTACGACAGGCTGTGGACTGAAGCTTTCTTT.

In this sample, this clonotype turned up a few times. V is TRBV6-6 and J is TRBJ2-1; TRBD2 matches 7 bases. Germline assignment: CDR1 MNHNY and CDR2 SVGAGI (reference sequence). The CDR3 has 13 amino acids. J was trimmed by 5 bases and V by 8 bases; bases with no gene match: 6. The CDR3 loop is CASSGGGDNEQFF. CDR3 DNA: TGTGCCAGCTCCGGCGGGGGTGACAATGAGCAGTTCTTC.

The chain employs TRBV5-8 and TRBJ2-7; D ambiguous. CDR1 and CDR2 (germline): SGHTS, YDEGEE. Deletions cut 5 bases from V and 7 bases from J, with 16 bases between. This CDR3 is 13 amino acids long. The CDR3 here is CASSSGPAPEQYF. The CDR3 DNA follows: TGTGCCAGCAGTTCCGGACCGGCCCCTGAGCAGTACTTC.

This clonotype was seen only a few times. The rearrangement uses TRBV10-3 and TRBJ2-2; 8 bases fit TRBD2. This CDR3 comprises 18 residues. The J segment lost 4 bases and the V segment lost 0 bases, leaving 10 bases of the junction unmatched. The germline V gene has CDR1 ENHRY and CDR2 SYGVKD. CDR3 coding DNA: TGTGCCATCAGTGAGTCGGCCCGAGCGGGGGCGATCACCGGGGAGCTGTTTTTT. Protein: CAISESARAGAITGELFF.

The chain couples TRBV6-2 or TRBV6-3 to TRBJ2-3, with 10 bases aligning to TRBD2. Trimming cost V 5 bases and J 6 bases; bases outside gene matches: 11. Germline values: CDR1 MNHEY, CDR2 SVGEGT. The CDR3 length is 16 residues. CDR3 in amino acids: CASSVSGSGGADTQYF. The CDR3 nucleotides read TGTGCCAGCAGTGTATCCGGCAGCGGGGGGGCTGATACGCAGTATTTT.

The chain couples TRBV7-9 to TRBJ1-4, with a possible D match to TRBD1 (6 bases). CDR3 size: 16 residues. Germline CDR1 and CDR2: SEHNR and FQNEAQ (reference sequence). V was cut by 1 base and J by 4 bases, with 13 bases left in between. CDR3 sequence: CASSLDGQTLNEKLFF. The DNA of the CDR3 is TGTGCCAGCAGCTTAGACGGACAGACCCTTAATGAAAAACTGTTTTTT. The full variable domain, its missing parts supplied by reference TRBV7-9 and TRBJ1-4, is DTGVSQNPRHKITKRGQNVTFRCDPISEHNRLYWYRQTLGQGPEFLTYFQNEAQLEKSRLLSDRFSAERPKGSFSTLEIQRTEQGDSAMYLCASSLDGQTLNEKLFFGSGTQLSVL.

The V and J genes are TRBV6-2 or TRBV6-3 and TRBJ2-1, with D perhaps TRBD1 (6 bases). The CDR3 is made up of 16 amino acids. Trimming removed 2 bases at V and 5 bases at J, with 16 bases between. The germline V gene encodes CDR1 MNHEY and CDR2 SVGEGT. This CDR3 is CASSYPGQRDDNEQFF. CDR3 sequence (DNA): TGTGCCAGCAGTTACCCAGGACAGAGAGATGACAATGAGCAGTTCTTC.

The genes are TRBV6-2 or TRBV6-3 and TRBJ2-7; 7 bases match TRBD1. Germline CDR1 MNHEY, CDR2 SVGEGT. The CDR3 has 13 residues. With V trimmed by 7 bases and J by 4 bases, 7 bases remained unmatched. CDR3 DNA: TGTGCCAGCACTGGGGACAGAGAATACGAGCAGTACTTC. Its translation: CASTGDREYEQYF.